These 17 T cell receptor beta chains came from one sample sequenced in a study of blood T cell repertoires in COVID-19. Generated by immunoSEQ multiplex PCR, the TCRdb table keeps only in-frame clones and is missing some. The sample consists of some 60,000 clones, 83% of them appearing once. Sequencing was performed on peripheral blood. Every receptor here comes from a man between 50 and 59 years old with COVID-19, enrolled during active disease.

The CDR3: CASSTPRGARTEAFF. The CDR3 nucleotides read TGTGCCAGCAGTACCCCCCGGGGGGCGAGGACTGAAGCTTTCTTT. The rearrangement links TRBV27 to TRBJ1-1; TRBD1 might be the D (6 bases). Germline CDR1 and CDR2: MNHEY and SMNVEV (reference sequence). The V and J ends lost 5 bases and 5 bases respectively, with 18 bases between them. CDR3 length equals 15 residues.

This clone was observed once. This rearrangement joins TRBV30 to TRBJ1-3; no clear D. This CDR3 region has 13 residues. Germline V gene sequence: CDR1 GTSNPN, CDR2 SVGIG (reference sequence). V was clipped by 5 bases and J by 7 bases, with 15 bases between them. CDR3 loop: CAWSTREANTIYF. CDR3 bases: TGTGCCTGGTCCACCAGAGAGGCGAACACCATATATTTT.

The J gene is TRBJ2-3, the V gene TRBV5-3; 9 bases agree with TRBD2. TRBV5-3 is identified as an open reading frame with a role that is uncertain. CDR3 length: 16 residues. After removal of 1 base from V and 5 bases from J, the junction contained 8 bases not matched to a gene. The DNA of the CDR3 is TGTGCCAGAAGCTTGAACAGCGGGAGGTTCAGAGATACGCAGTATTTT. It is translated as CARSLNSGRFRDTQYF.

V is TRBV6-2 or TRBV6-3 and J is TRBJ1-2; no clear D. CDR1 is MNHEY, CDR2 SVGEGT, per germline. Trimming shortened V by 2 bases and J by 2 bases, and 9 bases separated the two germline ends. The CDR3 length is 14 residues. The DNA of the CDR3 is TGTGCCAGCAGTTACACTCTGTCCAACTATGGCTACACCTTC. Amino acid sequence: CASSYTLSNYGYTF.

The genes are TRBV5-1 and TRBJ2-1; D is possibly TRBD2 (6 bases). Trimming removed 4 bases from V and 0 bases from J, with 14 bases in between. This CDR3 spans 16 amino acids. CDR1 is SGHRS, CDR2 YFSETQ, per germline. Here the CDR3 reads CASSGFSGNSYNEQFF. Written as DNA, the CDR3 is TGCGCCAGCAGCGGGTTTAGCGGTAACTCCTACAATGAGCAGTTCTTC.

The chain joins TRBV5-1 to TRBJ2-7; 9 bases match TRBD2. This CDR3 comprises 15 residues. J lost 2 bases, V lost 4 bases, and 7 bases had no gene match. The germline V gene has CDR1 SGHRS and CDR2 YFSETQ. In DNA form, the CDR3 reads TGCGCCAGCAGCGGAGGACTAGCGAGTACCTACGAGCAGTACTTC. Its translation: CASSGGLASTYEQYF.

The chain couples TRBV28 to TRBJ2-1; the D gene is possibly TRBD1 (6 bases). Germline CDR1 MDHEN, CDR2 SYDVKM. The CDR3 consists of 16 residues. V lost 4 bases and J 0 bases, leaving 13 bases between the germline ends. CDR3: CASSSLDSRSYNEQFF. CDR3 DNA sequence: TGTGCCAGCAGTTCCCTGGACAGCCGCTCCTACAATGAGCAGTTCTTC.

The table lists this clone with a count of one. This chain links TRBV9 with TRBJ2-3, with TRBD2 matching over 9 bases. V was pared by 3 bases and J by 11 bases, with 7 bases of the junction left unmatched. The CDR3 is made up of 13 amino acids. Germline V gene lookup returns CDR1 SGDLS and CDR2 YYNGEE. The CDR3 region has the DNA TGTGCCAGCAGCGAGCGAGCGGGAGGAGGGCAGTATTTT. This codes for CASSERAGGGQYF. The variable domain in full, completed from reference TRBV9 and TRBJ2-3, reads DSGVTQTPKHLITATGQRVTLRCSPRSGDLSVYWYQQSLDQGLQFLIQYYNGEERAKGNILERFSAQQFPDLHSELNLSSLELGDSALYFCASSERAGGGQYFGPGTRLTVL.

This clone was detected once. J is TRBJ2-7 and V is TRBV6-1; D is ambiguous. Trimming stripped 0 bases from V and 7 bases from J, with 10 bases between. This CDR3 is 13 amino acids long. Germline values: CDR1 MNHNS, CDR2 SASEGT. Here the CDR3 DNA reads TGTGCCAGCAGTGAAGCCGAGGCTGCAGAGCAGTACTTC. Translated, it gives CASSEAEAAEQYF.

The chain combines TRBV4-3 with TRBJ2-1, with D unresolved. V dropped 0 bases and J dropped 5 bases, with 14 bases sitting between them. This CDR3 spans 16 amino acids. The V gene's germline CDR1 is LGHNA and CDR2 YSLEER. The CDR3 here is CASSQDRGGSNNEQFF. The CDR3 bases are TGCGCCAGCAGCCAAGATCGTGGCGGCTCGAACAATGAGCAGTTCTTC.

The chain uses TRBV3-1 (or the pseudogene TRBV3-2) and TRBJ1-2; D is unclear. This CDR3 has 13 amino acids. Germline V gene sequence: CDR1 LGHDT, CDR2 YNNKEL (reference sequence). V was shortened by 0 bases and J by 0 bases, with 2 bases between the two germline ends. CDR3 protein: CASSQDTNYGYTF. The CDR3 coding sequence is TGTGCCAGCAGCCAAGACACTAACTATGGCTACACCTTC.

In nucleotides, the CDR3 is TGTGCCTGGAAGATACAGGGTTTAAACAAGCAGTACTTC. Residues: CAWKIQGLNKQYF. This chain links TRBV30 with TRBJ2-7, with D possibly matching TRBD1 (6 bases). Germline V gene data show CDR1 as GTSNPN and CDR2 as SVGIG (reference sequence). The V and J ends lost 4 bases and 8 bases respectively, with 18 bases between them. CDR3 size: 13 residues.

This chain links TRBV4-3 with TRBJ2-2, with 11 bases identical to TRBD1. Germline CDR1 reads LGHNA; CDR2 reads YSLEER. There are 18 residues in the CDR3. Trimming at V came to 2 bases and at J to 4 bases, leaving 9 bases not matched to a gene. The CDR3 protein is CASSQFSGTGGFTGELFF. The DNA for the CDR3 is TGCGCCAGCAGCCAATTCTCCGGGACAGGGGGTTTCACCGGGGAGCTGTTTTTT.

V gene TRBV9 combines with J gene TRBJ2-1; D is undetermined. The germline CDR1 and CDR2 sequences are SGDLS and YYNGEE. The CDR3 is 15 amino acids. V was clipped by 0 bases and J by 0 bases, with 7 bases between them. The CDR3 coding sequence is TGTGCCAGCAGCGTAGGCGTAAGCTCCTACAATGAGCAGTTCTTC. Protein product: CASSVGVSSYNEQFF.

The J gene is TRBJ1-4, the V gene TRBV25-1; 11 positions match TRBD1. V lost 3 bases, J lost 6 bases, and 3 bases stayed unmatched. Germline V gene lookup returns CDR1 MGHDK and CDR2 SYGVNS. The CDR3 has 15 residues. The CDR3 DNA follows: TGTGCCAGCAGTGACGGGGACAGGGGGGATGAAAAACTGTTTTTT. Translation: CASSDGDRGDEKLFF.

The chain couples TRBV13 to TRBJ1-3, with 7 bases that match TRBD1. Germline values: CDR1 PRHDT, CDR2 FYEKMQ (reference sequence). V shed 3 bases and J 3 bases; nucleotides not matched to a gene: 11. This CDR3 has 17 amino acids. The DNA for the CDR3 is TGTGCCAGCAGCTTCCGCGACAGGGTATTGGGTGGAAACACCATATATTTT. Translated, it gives CASSFRDRVLGGNTIYF.

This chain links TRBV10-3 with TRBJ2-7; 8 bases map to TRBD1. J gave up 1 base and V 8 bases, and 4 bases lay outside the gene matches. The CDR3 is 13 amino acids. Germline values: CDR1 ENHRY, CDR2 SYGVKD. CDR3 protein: CAISGTGSYEQYF. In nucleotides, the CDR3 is TGTGCCATCTCGGGGACAGGATCCTACGAGCAGTACTTC.